The clone carrying this TCR beta chain was seen more than once but under ten times. These data originate in a study of T cells after yellow fever vaccination. Study at large: Each low-cell-number fraction was prepared by means of SMART-Seq v4 Ultra Low Input. General study points: Most primary-vaccination clones reappeared after the booster (about 97% CD4, about 87% CD8). The secondary response was weaker, and its peak arrived faster, on day 5 versus 15.

5'RACE template switching generated TCR cDNA, adding a universal primer site and UMIs. TCRdb redid the calling of the 5' RACE reads with MiXCR, one entry per CDR3 protein. Of around 30,000 distinct CDR3 sequences in the sample, roughly 6.3% were seen once. The material was PBMCs, either bulk or a sorted T-cell subset (CD4+, CD8+, memory, or dextramer-sorted; not recorded which), obtained on the day of the yellow fever booster vaccination. The receptor comes from a man aged 25 to 40 who received the YFV17D yellow fever vaccine.

The CDR3, as DNA: TGTGCCAGCAGACCGGGACAAAGCACAGATACGCAGTATTTT. Protein product: CASRPGQSTDTQYF. The V gene is TRBV7-2, the J gene TRBJ2-3, with D possibly TRBD1 on 6 matching bases. CDR1 is SGHTA, CDR2 FQGNSA, per germline. V lost 6 bases to trimming and J lost 0 bases, with 10 bases between them. CDR3 length equals 14 residues.